This T cell receptor (beta chain) stems from a study of technical replicates of blood from several donors. This clone was observed a single time. Produced via immunoSEQ multiplex PCR; TCRdb's table is partial and in-frame only. The repertoire has more than 75,000 clones, about 95% of them found once; the top ten carry about 0.4%. Trimming cost V 1 base and J 3 bases; bases outside gene matches: 8. Germline V lookup: CDR1 LGHNA, CDR2 YNFKEQ. The CDR3 covers 18 residues. This TCR was sampled from a human donor in good health. The source material was T cells isolated from PBMCs. This chain links TRBV4-2 with TRBJ2-2, with 10 positions matching TRBD2. The CDR3 bases are TGTGCCAGCAGCCAAGGGGCTAGCGGGAGTAAGTACACCGGGGAGCTGTTTTTT. Protein product: CASSQGASGSKYTGELFF.